What follows are 29 T cell receptor beta chains derived from one specimen sequenced in a study of blood T cells in healthy people across ages. Combining a sample-barcoded 5' primer with a J-beta primer mix, a second PCR ran for roughly 6 to 12 cycles. TCRdb analysed the 5' RACE reads with MiXCR anew, one entry per CDR3 protein. The data show 780,000 or so distinct CDR3 sequences, around three fifths seen once. Sequencing was done on a sample of blood. All receptors come from a man aged 35 to 55 in good health.

This chain connects TRBV7-2 to TRBJ2-5; perhaps TRBD1 as D (6 bases). Gene TRBJ2-7 matches the end of the DNA better, so the J call may be wrong. This CDR3 spans 14 amino acids. Germline CDR1 SGHTA, CDR2 FQGNSA. The CDR3 region has the DNA TGTGCCAGCAGCCCCGTCATGGCAGGGGACGAGCAGTACTTC. This codes for CASSPVMAGDEQYF.

This clonotype was detected only once. V usage is TRBV5-5 and J usage is TRBJ2-5, with a possible D match to TRBD2 (7 bases). The CDR3 spans 15 residues. Trimming removed 2 bases at V and 7 bases at J, with 18 bases between. Germline CDR1 and CDR2: SGHKS and YYEKEE (reference sequence). CDR3 in amino acids: CASSFVSGGAGTQYF. The CDR3 region has the DNA TGTGCCAGCAGCTTCGTGTCGGGGGGCGCGGGGACCCAGTACTTC.

The chain couples TRBV29-1 to TRBJ2-1; D is perhaps TRBD1 or TRBD2 (6 bases each). The germline gives CDR1 SQVTM, CDR2 ANQGSEA. Between the trimmed V and J ends, which lost 6 bases and 9 bases, there was a span of 12 bases. This CDR3 has 11 amino acids. CDR3 sequence (DNA): TGCAGCGTGGGGGCCGGGGGTGAGCAGTTCTTC. Protein sequence: CSVGAGGEQFF.

This chain uses TRBV20-1 with TRBJ2-5; D is perhaps TRBD1 (5 bases). V shed 8 bases and J shed 0 bases, with 16 bases lying between them. Per the germline V gene, CDR1 is DFQATT and CDR2 is SNEGSKA (reference sequence). The CDR3 is 14 residues long. This chain's CDR3 is CSPHPVGDQETQYF. CDR3 coding DNA: TGCAGTCCCCACCCGGTAGGGGACCAAGAGACCCAGTACTTC.

The rearrangement links TRBV2 to TRBJ1-2; D possibly corresponds to TRBD1 (6 bases). The length of the CDR3 is 13 residues. CDR1 is SNHLY and CDR2 is FYNNEI in the germline V gene. V lost 3 bases and J 6 bases, leaving 11 bases between the germline ends. CDR3 nucleotide sequence: TGTGCCAGCAGTGAGGGGGGCTGGGATGGCTACACCTTC. Translated, it gives CASSEGGWDGYTF.

The chain uses TRBV11-2 and TRBJ2-1, with TRBD2 identical over 14 bases. The germline V gene has CDR1 SGHAT and CDR2 FQNNGV. The J segment lost 2 bases and the V segment lost 4 bases, leaving 16 bases of the junction unmatched. There are 21 residues in the CDR3. CDR3 protein: CASSSGTSGRARGSTYNEQFF. DNA of the CDR3: TGTGCCAGCAGCTCAGGGACTAGCGGGAGAGCGAGGGGTTCGACCTACAATGAGCAGTTCTTC.

This chain joins TRBV7-2 and TRBJ2-5, with D possibly TRBD1 on 6 matching bases. Germline V gene data show CDR1 as SGHTA and CDR2 as FQGNSA. V lost 1 base and J 3 bases, leaving 12 bases between the germline ends. CDR3 length: 15 residues. The CDR3 bases are TGTGCCAGCAGCTTAGTTTCGGACAGCGAAGAGACCCAGTACTTC. Translation: CASSLVSDSEETQYF.

This clonotype was counted between two and nine times. CDR3 residues: CASSQDGGVGQSLIGELFF. The CDR3 bases are TGTGCCAGCAGCCAAGATGGGGGCGTGGGACAGTCGTTAATCGGGGAGCTGTTTTTT. V usage is TRBV4-2 and J usage is TRBJ2-2; 7 bases are shared with TRBD1. CDR1 and CDR2 from the germline V gene are LGHNA and YNFKEQ. V lost 0 bases, J lost 7 bases, and 17 bases stayed unmatched. CDR3 size: 19 residues.

This clonotype was seen more than once but under ten times. The rearrangement links TRBV20-1 to TRBJ2-7; 10 positions match TRBD2. With the DNA end fitting TRBJ2-5 better, the J assignment may be wrong. This CDR3 region has 14 residues. Germline V gene lookup returns CDR1 DFQATT and CDR2 SNEGSKA (reference sequence). The CDR3 sequence: CSAYQAGGPETQYF. CDR3 sequence (DNA): TGCAGTGCTTACCAAGCGGGAGGGCCGGAGACCCAGTACTTC.

A single count supports this clonotype. The rearrangement uses TRBV5-1 and TRBJ2-5; D ambiguous. Germline loops: CDR1 SGHRS, CDR2 YFSETQ. There are 14 residues in the CDR3. V lost 1 base and J lost 2, with 9 bases in between. The CDR3, as DNA: TGCGCCAGCAGCTTGACAAGCCCTCAAGAGACCCAGTACTTC. This encodes CASSLTSPQETQYF.

Turning to this clonotype: The junction departs from the called germline gene at one end, perhaps through a read error. The V and J genes are TRBV3-1 and TRBJ2-3, with D possibly TRBD2 on 6 matching bases. Germline CDR1 LGHDT, CDR2 YNNKEL (reference sequence). The CDR3 has 15 residues. The CDR3 DNA reads as TGTGCCAGTAGCCAAGATGCGGCGGGGAGGGATACGCAGTATTTT. Translated, it gives CASSQDAAGRDTQYF.

The V gene is TRBV20-1, the J gene TRBJ2-7; D assignment may be TRBD1 or TRBD2 (5 bases each). This CDR3 has 14 residues. The germline CDR1 and CDR2 sequences are DFQATT and SNEGSKA (reference sequence). V was trimmed by 3 bases and J by 2 bases, leaving 14 bases between them. CDR3 protein: CSASGKGTTYEQYF. The CDR3 nucleotides are TGCAGTGCTAGCGGGAAGGGGACCACCTACGAGCAGTACTTC.

Only a few counts were recorded for this clonotype. This chain uses TRBV7-9 with TRBJ2-5; D uncertain. The CDR3 spans 12 residues. The V gene's germline CDR1 is SEHNR and CDR2 FQNEAQ (reference sequence). The V gene lost 1 base and the J gene lost 9 bases, with 9 bases spanning the gap. The CDR3 reads CASSLERGSQYF. In nucleotides, the CDR3 is TGTGCCAGCAGCTTAGAAAGAGGTTCCCAGTACTTC.

J is TRBJ2-3 and V is TRBV20-1; 16 bases align to TRBD2. The CDR3 consists of 15 residues. Germline-derived CDR1 and CDR2 are DFQATT and SNEGSKA (reference sequence). The CDR3 reads CKGTSGGGLGDTQYF. DNA of the CDR3: TGCAAAGGGACTAGCGGGGGGGGATTAGGAGATACGCAGTATTTT.

In its sample, this clonotype was seen many times. The chain couples TRBV28 to TRBJ2-7; 7 nucleotides match TRBD2. Germline V gene sequence: CDR1 MDHEN, CDR2 SYDVKM. The V gene end was trimmed by 5 bases and the J gene end by 4 bases; junction bases not matched to a gene: 11. The CDR3 is 15 amino acids. The DNA of the CDR3 is TGTGCCAGCAGTCGTGGACTAGGGGCTCCATACGAGCAGTACTTC. This translates into CASSRGLGAPYEQYF.

This chain joins TRBV4-1 and TRBJ2-3; D gene uncertain. V lost 5 bases, J lost 2 bases, and 14 bases lay in between. Germline CDR1 reads MGHRA; CDR2 reads YSYEKL. CDR3 length: 15 amino acids. Here the CDR3 reads CASSSQTRTTDTQYF. The CDR3 nucleotides read TGCGCCAGCAGCTCACAAACGCGAACCACAGATACGCAGTATTTT.

The chain uses TRBV6-5 and TRBJ2-1; D may be TRBD1 or TRBD2 (5 bases each). V shed 0 bases and J shed 12 bases, with 9 bases lying between them. The CDR3 is 12 residues long. Germline V gene lookup returns CDR1 MNHEY and CDR2 SVGAGI. The CDR3, as DNA: TGTGCCAGCAGTTACTCGACGGGACCGCAGTTCTTC. Translating gives CASSYSTGPQFF.

Note on this clonotype: The junction differs from germline at one of its ends, possibly a read error. The J gene is TRBJ2-5, the V gene TRBV4-2, with TRBD2 as a possible D gene (6 bases). Looked up from germline, CDR1 is LGHNA and CDR2 is YNFKEQ. CDR3 length: 14 residues. The CDR3 region has the DNA TGTGCCAGTAGCCCGGAGGGCGAGGGAGAGACCCAGTACTTC. It encodes CASSPEGEGETQYF.

The V and J genes are TRBV25-1 and TRBJ1-2; TRBD1 is a possible D gene (5 bases). Per germline, CDR1 MGHDK and CDR2 SYGVNS. This CDR3 is built from 15 residues. V was clipped by 3 bases and J by 8 bases, with 19 bases between them. The CDR3 protein is CASSDRSWGKEGYTF. CDR3 sequence (DNA): TGTGCCAGCAGTGACAGGTCGTGGGGGAAGGAGGGCTACACCTTC.

This chain uses TRBV7-9 with TRBJ2-7, with 7 positions matching TRBD1. CDR3 length: 14 residues. The junction had 6 bases not matched to a gene; V was cut back by 4 bases and J by 3 bases. CDR1 and CDR2 from the germline V gene are SEHNR and FQNEAQ (reference sequence). CDR3 DNA sequence: TGTGCCAGCAGCTCAGACAGGGAACTCTACGAGCAGTACTTC. This sequence encodes CASSSDRELYEQYF.

This clonotype was counted only a few times. The rearrangement uses TRBV2 and TRBJ2-5, with 7 bases aligning to TRBD1. The J call may be mistaken, given a closer DNA end match to TRBJ2-7. This CDR3 has 13 amino acids. Germline CDR1 is SNHLY and CDR2 is FYNNEI. CDR3 loop: CASSELRGLEQYF. CDR3 in DNA: TGTGCCAGCAGTGAGTTGAGGGGGCTCGAGCAGTACTTC.

A note on this clonotype: At one end, the junction sequence differs from germline, possibly due to a read error. This chain connects TRBV12-3 or TRBV12-4 to TRBJ1-4; D ambiguous. The CDR3 contains 14 residues. CDR3 residues: CAGSIQTTNEKLFF. In DNA, the CDR3 is TGTGCCGGCAGTATTCAGACGACGAATGAAAAACTGTTTTTT.

The genes are TRBV20-1 and TRBJ2-1, with D perhaps TRBD2 (5 bases). Germline values: CDR1 DFQATT, CDR2 SNEGSKA (reference sequence). This CDR3 comprises 18 residues. The V gene lost 0 bases and the J gene lost 2 bases, with 20 bases spanning the gap. The CDR3 spells CSARDQRTRVRAYNEQFF. The CDR3 nucleotides read TGCAGTGCTAGAGATCAAAGGACTCGTGTTCGGGCCTACAATGAGCAGTTCTTC.

The chain is built from TRBV7-6 and TRBJ2-3, with no clear D. Deletions cut 5 bases from V and 2 bases from J, with 11 bases between. This CDR3 contains 14 residues. The germline CDR1 and CDR2 sequences are SGHVS and FNYEAQ. For the CDR3, the DNA is TGTGCCAGCAGCCCGGTATTGTTCACAGATACGCAGTATTTT. Translating it yields CASSPVLFTDTQYF.

The V gene is TRBV27, the J gene TRBJ2-6; the D gene is possibly TRBD1 (6 bases). V lost 5 bases and J lost 0, with 20 bases in between. The CDR3 contains 19 residues. In germline, CDR1 is MNHEY, CDR2 SMNVEV (reference sequence). The CDR3 is CASSHLRRGADSGANVLTF. The CDR3 region has the DNA TGTGCCAGCAGTCACCTCCGCAGGGGCGCCGACTCTGGGGCCAACGTCCTGACTTTC.

The genes are TRBV7-2 and TRBJ2-5; a possible D gene is TRBD2 (5 bases). The DNA end is more similar to TRBJ2-7, so the J call may be wrong. Looked up from germline, CDR1 is SGHTA and CDR2 is FQGNSA. This CDR3 is 17 amino acids long. The chain's CDR3 is CASSLVAGLRTSYEQYF. The CDR3 nucleotides are TGTGCCAGCAGCTTAGTAGCAGGACTCCGGACCTCCTACGAGCAGTACTTC.

The chain recombines TRBV7-8 with TRBJ1-3; D is unclear. The CDR3 spans 16 residues. Germline loops: CDR1 SGHVS, CDR2 FQNEAQ. V was clipped by 4 bases and J by 4 bases, with 17 bases between them. The CDR3 loop is CASSSISRGGGNTIYF. In DNA, the CDR3 is TGTGCCAGCAGCTCTATCTCCCGGGGTGGAGGAAACACCATATATTTT. Drawing the rest from reference TRBV7-8 and TRBJ1-3, the complete variable domain is GAGVSQSPRYKVAKRGQDVALRCDPISGHVSLFWYQQALGQGPEFLTYFQNEAQLDKSGLPSDRFFAERPEGSVSTLKIQRTQQEDSAVYLCASSSISRGGGNTIYFGEGSWLTVV.

This clonotype was found a few times. The rearrangement links TRBV30 to TRBJ1-6; 8 positions match TRBD1. Unmatched junction bases numbered 7, after V lost 3 bases and J lost 6 bases. Looked up from germline, CDR1 is GTSNPN and CDR2 is SVGIG (reference sequence). This CDR3 has 15 residues. Here the CDR3 DNA reads TGTGCCTGGAGAGATGGACAGGGTGGTAATTCACCCCTCCACTTT. Its protein product is CAWRDGQGGNSPLHF.

This clonotype has a single count. This chain uses TRBV10-3 with TRBJ2-1, with 10 bases identical to TRBD1. The germline V gene has CDR1 ENHRY and CDR2 SYGVKD. The CDR3 totals 16 residues. With 7 bases clipped from V and 7 bases from J, the junction kept 13 bases outside the gene matches. CDR3 nucleotides: TGTGCCATCAAACCGGGACAGGGGTCCCAAAGGAATGAGCAGTTCTTC. Translation gives CAIKPGQGSQRNEQFF.